What follows are 9 T cell receptor beta chains derived from one specimen sequenced in a study of technical replicates of blood from four donors. Data came from immunoSEQ multiplex PCR; TCRdb stores just in-frame clones and leaves some out. The sample consists of tens of thousands of clones, nearly 98% of them appearing once. Sequencing was performed on T cells isolated from PBMCs. The receptors stem from a human donor in good health.

V usage is TRBV7-9 and J usage is TRBJ2-1, with D possibly TRBD2 on 7 matching bases. The CDR3 spans 16 residues. Trimming left V 0 bases short and J 2 bases short, with 11 bases between. Germline V CDR1 and CDR2: SEHNR, FQNEAQ (reference sequence). The CDR3 DNA follows: TGTGCCAGCAGCTTAGCGGGGCGGGGGCCCTACAATGAGCAGTTCTTC. This translates into CASSLAGRGPYNEQFF. The full variable domain, rest sourced from reference TRBV7-9 and TRBJ2-1, is DTGVSQNPRHKITKRGQNVTFRCDPISEHNRLYWYRQTLGQGPEFLTYFQNEAQLEKSRLLSDRFSAERPKGSFSTLEIQRTEQGDSAMYLCASSLAGRGPYNEQFFGPGTRLTVL.

V and J are TRBV7-9 and TRBJ1-1, with 9 bases fitting TRBD1. This CDR3 comprises 16 residues. Germline V gene data show CDR1 as SEHNR and CDR2 as FQNEAQ (reference sequence). The V gene end was trimmed by 3 bases and the J gene end by 2 bases; junction bases not matched to a gene: 7. The CDR3 nucleotides read TGTGCCAGCAGCTTCCTTCCGGGACAGGGAAACACTGAAGCTTTCTTT. Its translation is CASSFLPGQGNTEAFF.

The chain recombines TRBV7-3 with TRBJ1-1; 8 bases fit TRBD1. Germline CDR1 SGHTA, CDR2 FQGTGA. The J segment lost 7 bases and the V segment lost 5 bases, leaving 3 bases of the junction unmatched. This CDR3 contains 12 residues. The DNA of the CDR3 is TGTGCCAGCAGCGAAACAGGGGGTGAAGCTTTCTTT. The encoded protein is CASSETGGEAFF. The whole variable domain, filled in from reference TRBV7-3 and TRBJ1-1, reads GAGVSQTPSNKVTEKGKYVELRCDPISGHTALYWYRQSLGQGPEFLIYFQGTGAADDSGLPNDRFFAVRPEGSVSTLKIQRTERGDSAVYLCASSETGGEAFFGQGTRLTVV.

V is TRBV5-4 and J is TRBJ1-1; perhaps TRBD1 as D (5 bases). V lost 4 bases, J lost 3 bases, and 10 bases lay in between. This CDR3 has 13 amino acids. Germline loops: CDR1 SGHNT, CDR2 YYREEE (reference sequence). The DNA for the CDR3 is TGTGCCAGCAGCCAAGGCAGGGACACTGAAGCTTTCTTT. The encoded protein is CASSQGRDTEAFF.

The J gene is TRBJ2-7, the V gene TRBV4-1; 14 bases fit TRBD2. The CDR3 is made up of 16 amino acids. V trimming: 4 bases; J trimming: 3 bases; junction bases outside the gene matches: 5. CDR1 is MGHRA and CDR2 is YSYEKL in the germline V gene. The CDR3 region is CASSRAGLAGGYEQYF. The CDR3 nucleotides read TGCGCCAGCAGCCGAGCTGGACTAGCGGGGGGCTACGAGCAGTACTTC.

V is TRBV15 and J is TRBJ1-5; possibly TRBD1 for D (5 bases). Germline V gives CDR1 LNHNV, CDR2 YYDKDF (reference sequence). V lost 1 base and J lost 5, with 15 bases in between. The CDR3 contains 16 residues. The DNA of the CDR3 is TGTGCCACCAGCAGAGCCGCGACAGAGCTAGATCAGCCCCAGCATTTT. Amino acids: CATSRAATELDQPQHF.

The CDR3 loop reads CASSPSAGQLSSGNTIYF. DNA for the CDR3: TGTGCCAGCTCACCATCGGCAGGGCAGTTGAGCTCTGGAAACACCATATATTTT. The V call is TRBV18, the J call TRBJ1-3; D is perhaps TRBD1 (5 bases). Germline V gene sequence: CDR1 KGHSH, CDR2 LQKENI. Trimming stripped 2 bases from V and 0 bases from J, with 17 bases between. The CDR3 is made up of 18 amino acids.

The V call is TRBV27, the J call TRBJ2-2; D unresolved. The CDR3 has 13 residues. V was cut by 4 bases and J by 6 bases, with 9 bases left in between. In germline, CDR1 is MNHEY, CDR2 SMNVEV (reference sequence). The CDR3 nucleotides read TGTGCCAGCAGTTCCTATACTGCCGGGGAGCTGTTTTTT. Encoded protein: CASSSYTAGELFF.

This clone was seen a few times. The chain uses TRBV28 and TRBJ2-1, with TRBD1 matching over 9 bases. The CDR3 extends over 15 amino acids. CDR1 is MDHEN and CDR2 is SYDVKM in the germline V gene. Trimming took 4 bases from V and 5 from J; bases not matched to a gene: 6. The CDR3: CASSSPGQGNNEQFF. The CDR3 nucleotides read TGTGCCAGCAGTTCTCCGGGACAGGGCAACAATGAGCAGTTCTTC.